These T cell receptor beta chains were read from a single sample in a study of identical twins. TCRdb re-analysed the 5' RACE reads in MiXCR, keeping a single row per CDR3 protein. This sample has around 500,000 distinct CDR3 sequences, with 12% to 15% found just once. The same data also went into a second study, on yellow fever vaccine responses in identical twins.

The sample consisted of CD4+ T cells sorted from blood. Receptors were obtained from a woman between 18 and 29 years old in good health. Both conserved end residues are part of each CDR3. A D gene is named only where the DNA matches it firmly. Rows give clone size only sometimes, using once, few, many, or a class for an expanded clone.

CDR3aa	CDR3nt	j_gene	v_gene	d_gene	abundance
CASSLVSGLAGTDTQYF	TGTGCCAGCAGTTTAGTTTCGGGACTAGCGGGCACAGATACGCAGTATTTT	TRBJ2-3	TRBV12-3/TRBV12-4	TRBD2	many
CAINTDRNYGYTF	TGTGCCATCAACACGGACAGAAACTATGGCTACACCTTC	TRBJ1-2	TRBV10-3	.	few
CSVGTGGFLGTQYF	TGCAGCGTCGGGACAGGGGGTTTTCTGGGGACCCAGTACTTC	TRBJ2-5	TRBV29-1	TRBD1	few
CSAYQGDSNQPQHF	TGCAGCGCTTACCAAGGGGATAGCAATCAGCCCCAGCATTTT	TRBJ1-5	TRBV29-1	.	.
CASSLGGGPSQPQHF	TGTGCCAGCAGCTTAGGGGGGGGGCCGAGTCAGCCCCAGCATTTT	TRBJ1-5	TRBV7-8	.	few
CASSQTGAHQPQHF	TGTGCCAGCAGTCAGACAGGGGCTCATCAGCCCCAGCATTTT	TRBJ1-5	TRBV12-3/TRBV12-4	TRBD1	few
CASSQGTVSYNEQFF	TGTGCCAGCAGCCAGGGGACAGTCTCCTACAATGAGCAGTTCTTC	TRBJ2-1	TRBV7-2	TRBD1	.
CASSSKQAASQGYTF	TGTGCCAGCAGCTCAAAACAGGCCGCCTCCCAGGGCTACACCTTC	TRBJ1-2	TRBV6-1	.	many
CASSLTGRSEKLFF	TGTGCCAGCAGTTTAACAGGGCGCTCTGAAAAACTGTTTTTT	TRBJ1-4	TRBV28	.	many
CASSSPRVREKLFF	TGTGCCAGCAGTTCACCTAGGGTCCGAGAAAAACTGTTTTTT	TRBJ1-4	TRBV12-3/TRBV12-4	.	few
CASSSSGGAHDTQYF	TGCGCCAGCAGCTCGAGCGGGGGGGCCCACGATACGCAGTATTTT	TRBJ2-3	TRBV5-1	TRBD2	.
CASSQDPVTGELFF	TGTGCCAGCAGCCAGGACCCGGTTACCGGGGAGCTGTTTTTT	TRBJ2-2	TRBV7-3	.	.
CAIRQGAYEQYF	TGTGCCATCCGACAGGGCGCCTACGAGCAGTACTTC	TRBJ2-7	TRBV28	TRBD1	few
CASSLGGTGEYF	TGCGCCAGCAGCCTAGGGGGCACGGGAGAGTATTTT	TRBJ2-3	TRBV5-1	.	.
CASSFHGGENSPLHF	TGTGCCAGCAGCTTCCACGGGGGCGAGAATTCACCCCTCCACTTT	TRBJ1-6	TRBV5-5	.	few
CASSHASGGPDTQYF	TGTGCCAGCAGCCATGCTAGCGGGGGACCAGATACGCAGTATTTT	TRBJ2-3	TRBV3-1	TRBD2	.
CASSLDRGPSGELFF	TGTGCCAGCAGTTTGGACAGGGGGCCTTCCGGGGAGCTGTTTTTT	TRBJ2-2	TRBV12-3/TRBV12-4	TRBD1	.
CSVEESTWETQYF	TGCAGCGTCGAGGAATCAACCTGGGAGACCCAGTACTTC	TRBJ2-5	TRBV29-1	.	many
CASSFWAVNTGELFF	TGTGCCAGCAGTTTTTGGGCAGTGAACACCGGGGAGCTGTTTTTT	TRBJ2-2	TRBV28	.	.
CATSRLQGAQYF	TGTGCCACCAGCAGGCTTCAGGGGGCCCAGTACTTC	TRBJ2-5	TRBV15	TRBD1	few
CASSFVTGQTQYF	TGTGCCAGCAGTTTTGTGACTGGGCAGACCCAGTACTTC	TRBJ2-5	TRBV12-3/TRBV12-4	.	many
CAISRGGDEQFF	TGTGCCATCAGTAGAGGGGGCGATGAGCAGTTCTTC	TRBJ2-1	TRBV10-3	TRBD1	.
CASSLEGYNQPQHF	TGTGCCAGCAGTTTGGAGGGGTACAATCAGCCCCAGCATTTT	TRBJ1-5	TRBV12-3/TRBV12-4	.	many
CSAREPSGAFYEQYF	TGCAGTGCTAGAGAACCTAGCGGGGCCTTCTACGAGCAGTACTTC	TRBJ2-7	TRBV20-1	TRBD2	.
CASSLKGWELFF	TGTGCCAGCAGCTTAAAGGGGTGGGAGCTGTTTTTT	TRBJ2-2	TRBV7-2	.	.
CASRPDQETQYF	TGTGCCAGCAGGCCCGATCAAGAGACCCAGTACTTC	TRBJ2-5	TRBV28	.	few
CAISQGGQETQYF	TGTGCCATCAGCCAGGGCGGCCAAGAGACCCAGTACTTC	TRBJ2-5	TRBV10-3	.	.
CASSENGLATNTGELFF	TGTGCCAGCAGTGAAAATGGACTAGCTACGAACACCGGGGAGCTGTTTTTT	TRBJ2-2	TRBV2	TRBD2	.
CASSSQGPGTEAFF	TGTGCCAGCTCATCCCAGGGGCCCGGCACTGAAGCTTTCTTT	TRBJ1-1	TRBV18	.	.
CATSGGEGYTF	TGTGCCACCAGCGGGGGGGAGGGCTACACCTTC	TRBJ1-2	TRBV15	.	.
CASSGHRGSYNEQFF	TGTGCCAGCAGTGGCCACAGGGGCTCCTACAATGAGCAGTTCTTC	TRBJ2-1	TRBV2	TRBD1	.
CASTFGLVSGNTIYF	TGTGCCAGCACCTTTGGCTTGGTTTCTGGAAACACCATATATTTT	TRBJ1-3	TRBV5-6	.	few
CSAPKTTSGKPEQYF	TGCAGTGCCCCTAAAACGACTAGCGGGAAGCCCGAGCAGTACTTC	TRBJ2-7	TRBV20-1	TRBD2	.
CASSVERTNEQFF	TGTGCCAGCAGCGTGGAGAGGACCAATGAGCAGTTCTTC	TRBJ2-1	TRBV12-3/TRBV12-4	.	few
CASSYVGSNIQYF	TGTGCCAGCAGTTACGTGGGATCAAACATTCAGTACTTC	TRBJ2-4	TRBV6-2/TRBV6-3	.	.
CSAVDSQGMNTEAFF	TGCAGTGCTGTTGACTCGCAGGGGATGAACACTGAAGCTTTCTTT	TRBJ1-1	TRBV20-1	.	.
CASRLSGSPTDTQYF	TGTGCCAGCAGATTGAGCGGGAGCCCCACAGATACGCAGTATTTT	TRBJ2-3	TRBV6-4	TRBD2	.
CASTLDSYNEQFF	TGTGCCAGCACTCTTGACTCCTACAATGAGCAGTTCTTC	TRBJ2-1	TRBV7-2	.	few
CASSLVQGFTF	TGTGCCAGCAGCTTGGTGCAGGGATTTACCTTC	TRBJ1-2	TRBV5-8	.	few
CASSPHRGGWNEQFF	TGTGCCAGCAGCCCCCACAGGGGCGGTTGGAATGAGCAGTTCTTC	TRBJ2-1	TRBV7-2	TRBD1	.
CASSPTSGRGDYEQYF	TGTGCCAGCAGCCCCACTAGCGGGAGAGGGGACTACGAGCAGTACTTC	TRBJ2-7	TRBV7-2	TRBD2	.
CASSQDRGPYEQYF	TGTGCCAGCAGCCAAGACAGGGGCCCCTACGAGCAGTACTTC	TRBJ2-7	TRBV14	.	.
CSARETSGAGETQYF	TGCAGTGCCAGGGAGACTAGCGGGGCTGGAGAGACCCAGTACTTC	TRBJ2-5	TRBV20-1	TRBD2	few
CASSLNAGNNEQFF	TGCGCCAGCAGCTTAAATGCGGGGAACAATGAGCAGTTCTTC	TRBJ2-1	TRBV5-1	.	.
CSARGGTLDTQYF	TGCAGTGCTAGAGGGGGGACTCTCGATACGCAGTATTTT	TRBJ2-3	TRBV20-1	.	.
CSAREAVKSTDTQYF	TGCAGTGCTAGAGAGGCAGTCAAGAGCACAGATACGCAGTATTTT	TRBJ2-3	TRBV20-1	.	few
CASSFGLDTQYF	TGTGCCAGCAGCTTTGGTCTGGATACGCAGTATTTT	TRBJ2-3	TRBV7-2	.	few
CASSLDGGSGGTDTQYF	TGTGCCAGCAGCCTAGACGGGGGCTCGGGGGGCACAGATACGCAGTATTTT	TRBJ2-3	TRBV7-9	.	.
CSSSEPGSTDTQYF	TGCTCCTCATCAGAGCCAGGGAGCACAGATACGCAGTATTTT	TRBJ2-3	TRBV5-1	.	few
CASSQDEQGHYEQYF	TGTGCCAGCAGCCAAGATGAGCAGGGGCACTACGAGCAGTACTTC	TRBJ2-7	TRBV4-2	.	many
CASSLAGERSYNEQFF	TGTGCCAGCAGCTTAGCTGGGGAGCGGTCCTACAATGAGCAGTTCTTC	TRBJ2-1	TRBV11-2	.	.
CASSLTGRTGELFF	TGTGCCAGCAGCCTGACAGGGAGGACCGGGGAGCTGTTTTTT	TRBJ2-2	TRBV5-5	.	few
CSARDRQGGDEQFF	TGCAGTGCTAGAGATCGTCAGGGTGGCGATGAGCAGTTCTTC	TRBJ2-1	TRBV20-1	.	few